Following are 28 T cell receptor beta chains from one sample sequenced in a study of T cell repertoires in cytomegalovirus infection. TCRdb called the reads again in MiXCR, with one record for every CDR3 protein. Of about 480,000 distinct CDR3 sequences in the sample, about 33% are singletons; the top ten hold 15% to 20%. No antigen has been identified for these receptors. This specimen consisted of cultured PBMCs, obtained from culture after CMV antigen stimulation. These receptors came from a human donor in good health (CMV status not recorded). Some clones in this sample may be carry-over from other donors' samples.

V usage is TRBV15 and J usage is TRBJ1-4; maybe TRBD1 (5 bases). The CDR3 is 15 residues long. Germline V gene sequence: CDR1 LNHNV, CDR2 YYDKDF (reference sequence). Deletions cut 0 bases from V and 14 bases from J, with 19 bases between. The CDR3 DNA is TGTGCCACCAGCAGAGATTGGGACGGCTGGGCAAACCTGTTTTTT. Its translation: CATSRDWDGWANLFF. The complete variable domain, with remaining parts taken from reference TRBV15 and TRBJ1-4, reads DAMVIQNPRYQVTQFGKPVTLSCSQTLNHNVMYWYQQKSSQAPKLLFHYYDKDFNNEADTPDNFQSRRPNTSFCFLDIRSPGLGDTAMYLCATSRDWDGWANLFFGSGTQLSVL.

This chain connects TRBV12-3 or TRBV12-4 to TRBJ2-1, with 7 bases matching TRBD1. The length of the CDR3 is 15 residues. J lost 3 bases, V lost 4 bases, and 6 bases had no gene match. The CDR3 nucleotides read TGTGCCAGCAGTTCAACCGGGACAGACTACAATGAGCAGTTCTTC. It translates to CASSSTGTDYNEQFF.

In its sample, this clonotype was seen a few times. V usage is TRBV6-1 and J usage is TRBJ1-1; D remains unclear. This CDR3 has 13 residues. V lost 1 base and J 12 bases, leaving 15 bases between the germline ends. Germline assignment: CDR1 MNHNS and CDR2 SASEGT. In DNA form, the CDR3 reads TGTGCCAGCAGTGAAGGTCTAGGGTATGGGTCTTTCTTT. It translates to CASSEGLGYGSFF.

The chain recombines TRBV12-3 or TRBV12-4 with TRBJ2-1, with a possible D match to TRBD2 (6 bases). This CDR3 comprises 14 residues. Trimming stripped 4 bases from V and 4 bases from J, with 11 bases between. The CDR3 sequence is CASSSGLIYNEQFF. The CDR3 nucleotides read TGTGCCAGCAGTTCGGGACTTATATACAATGAGCAGTTCTTC.

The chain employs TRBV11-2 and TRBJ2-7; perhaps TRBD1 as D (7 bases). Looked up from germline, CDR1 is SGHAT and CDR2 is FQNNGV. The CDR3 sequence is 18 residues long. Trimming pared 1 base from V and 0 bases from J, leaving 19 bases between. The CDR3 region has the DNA TGTGCCAGCAGCTTAGTGGGCGGGACAGTACCAAGCTCCTACGAGCAGTACGTC. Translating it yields CASSLVGGTVPSSYEQYV.

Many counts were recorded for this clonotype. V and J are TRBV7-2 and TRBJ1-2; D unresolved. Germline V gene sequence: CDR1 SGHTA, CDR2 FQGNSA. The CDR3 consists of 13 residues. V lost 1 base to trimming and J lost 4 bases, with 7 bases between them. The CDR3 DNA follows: TGTGCCAGCAGCTTAGGACTAACCTATGGCTACACCTTC. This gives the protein CASSLGLTYGYTF.

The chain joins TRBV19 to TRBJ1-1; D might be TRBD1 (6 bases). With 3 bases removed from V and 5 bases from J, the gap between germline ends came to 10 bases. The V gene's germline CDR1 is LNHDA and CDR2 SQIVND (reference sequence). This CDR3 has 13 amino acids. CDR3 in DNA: TGTGCCAGTAGTATTTCCAGGGGTACTGAAGCTTTCTTT. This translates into CASSISRGTEAFF.

Written as DNA, the CDR3 is TGTGCCAGCAGCAGTCTTCTAGCGGGAGTTCGGTTGGCCGGGGAGCTGTTTTTT. Residues: CASSSLLAGVRLAGELFF. The rearrangement links TRBV6-1 to TRBJ2-2; TRBD2 agrees at 10 bases. The CDR3 is 18 amino acids. Per germline, CDR1 MNHNS and CDR2 SASEGT. Trimming at V came to 6 bases and at J to 6 bases, leaving 16 bases not matched to a gene.

The CDR3 here is CSAREDTGRAPLHF. CDR3 in DNA: TGCAGTGCTAGAGAGGACACGGGACGAGCACCCCTCCACTTT. The rearrangement uses TRBV20-1 and TRBJ1-6; tentative D call: TRBD1 (5 bases). Germline assignment: CDR1 DFQATT and CDR2 SNEGSKA (reference sequence). V lost 0 bases and J 11 bases, leaving 14 bases between the germline ends. The CDR3 spans 14 residues.

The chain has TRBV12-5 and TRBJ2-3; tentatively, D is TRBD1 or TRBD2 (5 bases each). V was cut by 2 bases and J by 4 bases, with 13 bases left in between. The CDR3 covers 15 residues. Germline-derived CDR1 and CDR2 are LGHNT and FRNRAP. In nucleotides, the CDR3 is TGTGCTAGTGGTTTGCCCGGACCGGGGCCAGATACGCAGTATTTT. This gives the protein CASGLPGPGPDTQYF.

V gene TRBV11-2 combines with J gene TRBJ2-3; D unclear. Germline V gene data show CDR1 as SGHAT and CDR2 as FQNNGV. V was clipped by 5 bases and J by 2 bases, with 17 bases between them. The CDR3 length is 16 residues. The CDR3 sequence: CASSLAPGSPTDTQYF. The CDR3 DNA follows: TGTGCCAGCAGCCTCGCCCCCGGGTCGCCCACAGATACGCAGTATTTT.

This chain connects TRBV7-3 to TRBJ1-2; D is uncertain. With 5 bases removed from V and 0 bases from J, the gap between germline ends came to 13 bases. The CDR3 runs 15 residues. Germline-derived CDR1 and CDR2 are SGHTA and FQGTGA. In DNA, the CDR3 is TGTGCCAGCAGCCATGGACGGCACGCTAACTATGGCTACACCTTC. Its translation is CASSHGRHANYGYTF. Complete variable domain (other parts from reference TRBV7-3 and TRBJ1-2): GAGVSQTPSNKVTEKGKYVELRCDPISGHTALYWYRQSLGQGPEFLIYFQGTGAADDSGLPNDRFFAVRPEGSVSTLKIQRTERGDSAVYLCASSHGRHANYGYTFGSGTRLTVV.

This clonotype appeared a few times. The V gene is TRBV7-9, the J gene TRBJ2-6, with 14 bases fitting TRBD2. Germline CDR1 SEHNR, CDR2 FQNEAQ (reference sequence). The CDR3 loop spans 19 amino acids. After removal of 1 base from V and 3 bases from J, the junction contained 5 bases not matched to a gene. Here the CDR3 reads CASSLGQGLAGVGANVLTF. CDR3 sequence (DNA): TGTGCCAGCAGCTTAGGACAGGGACTAGCGGGAGTTGGGGCCAACGTCCTGACTTTC. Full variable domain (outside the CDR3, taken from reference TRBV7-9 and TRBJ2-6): DTGVSQNPRHKITKRGQNVTFRCDPISEHNRLYWYRQTLGQGPEFLTYFQNEAQLEKSRLLSDRFSAERPKGSFSTLEIQRTEQGDSAMYLCASSLGQGLAGVGANVLTFGAGSRLTVL.

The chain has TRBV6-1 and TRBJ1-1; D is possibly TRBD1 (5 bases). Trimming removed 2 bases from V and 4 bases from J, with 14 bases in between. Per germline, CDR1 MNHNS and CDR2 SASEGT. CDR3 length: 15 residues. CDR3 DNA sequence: TGTGCCAGCAGTGAAACGACAGTTCGTGGCACTGAAGCTTTCTTT. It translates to CASSETTVRGTEAFF.

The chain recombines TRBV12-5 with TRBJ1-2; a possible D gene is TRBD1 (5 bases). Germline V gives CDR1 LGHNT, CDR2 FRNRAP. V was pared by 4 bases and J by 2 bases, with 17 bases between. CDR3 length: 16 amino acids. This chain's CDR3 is CASGSPSSTENYGYTF. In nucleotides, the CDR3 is TGTGCTAGTGGTTCCCCCTCCTCGACAGAGAACTATGGCTACACCTTC.

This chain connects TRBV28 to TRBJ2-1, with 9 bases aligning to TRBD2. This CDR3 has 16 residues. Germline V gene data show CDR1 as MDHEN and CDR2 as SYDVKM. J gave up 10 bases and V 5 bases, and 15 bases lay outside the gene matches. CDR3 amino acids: CASSTPTGGRAGEQFF. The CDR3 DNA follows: TGTGCCAGCAGTACCCCGACAGGCGGGAGGGCGGGCGAGCAGTTCTTC.

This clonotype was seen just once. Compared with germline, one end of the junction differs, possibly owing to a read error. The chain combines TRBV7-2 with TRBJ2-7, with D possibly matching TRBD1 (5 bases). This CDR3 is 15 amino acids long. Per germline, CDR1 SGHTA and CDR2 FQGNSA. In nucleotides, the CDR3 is TGTGCCAGCAGCGAAGCAGGGTCCCCGACCTACGAGCAGTCCTTC. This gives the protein CASSEAGSPTYEQSF.

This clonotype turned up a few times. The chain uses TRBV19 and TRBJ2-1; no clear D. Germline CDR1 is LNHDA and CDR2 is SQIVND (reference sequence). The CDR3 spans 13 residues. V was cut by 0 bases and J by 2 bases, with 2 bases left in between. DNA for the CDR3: TGTGCCAGTAGTATAGAGACCTACAATGAGCAGTTCTTC. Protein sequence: CASSIETYNEQFF.

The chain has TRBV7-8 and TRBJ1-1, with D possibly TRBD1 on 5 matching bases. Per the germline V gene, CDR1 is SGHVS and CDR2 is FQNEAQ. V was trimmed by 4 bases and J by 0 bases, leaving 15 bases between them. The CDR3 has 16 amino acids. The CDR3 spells CASSSPTEGLNTEAFF. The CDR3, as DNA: TGTGCCAGCAGCTCCCCGACAGAAGGACTGAACACTGAAGCTTTCTTT. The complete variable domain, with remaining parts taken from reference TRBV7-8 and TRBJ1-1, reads GAGVSQSPRYKVAKRGQDVALRCDPISGHVSLFWYQQALGQGPEFLTYFQNEAQLDKSGLPSDRFFAERPEGSVSTLKIQRTQQEDSAVYLCASSSPTEGLNTEAFFGQGTRLTVV.

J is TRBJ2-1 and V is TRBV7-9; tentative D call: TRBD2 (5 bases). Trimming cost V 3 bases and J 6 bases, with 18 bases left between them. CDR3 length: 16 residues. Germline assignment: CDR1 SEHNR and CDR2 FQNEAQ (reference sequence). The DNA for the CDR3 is TGTGCCAGCAGCTTTTGGGGAGTGGGAGACGGCAATGAGCAGTTCTTC. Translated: CASSFWGVGDGNEQFF.

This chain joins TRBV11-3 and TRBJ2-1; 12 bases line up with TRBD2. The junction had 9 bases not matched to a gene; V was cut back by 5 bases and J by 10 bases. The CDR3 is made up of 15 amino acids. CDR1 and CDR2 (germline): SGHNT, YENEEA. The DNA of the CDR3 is TGTGCCAGCAGCCAAAGACTAGCGGGGGCGTCGGAGCAGTTCTTC. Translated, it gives CASSQRLAGASEQFF.

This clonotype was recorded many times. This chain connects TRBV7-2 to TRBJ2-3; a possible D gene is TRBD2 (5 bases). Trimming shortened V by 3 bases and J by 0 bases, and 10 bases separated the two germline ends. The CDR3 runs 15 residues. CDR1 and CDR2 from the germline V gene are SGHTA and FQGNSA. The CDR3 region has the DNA TGTGCCAGCAGCTTTGGCGGGCTTAGCACAGATACGCAGTATTTT. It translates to CASSFGGLSTDTQYF.

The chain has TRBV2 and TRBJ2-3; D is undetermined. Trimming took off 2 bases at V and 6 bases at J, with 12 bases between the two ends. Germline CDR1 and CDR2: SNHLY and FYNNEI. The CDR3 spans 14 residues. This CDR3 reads CASSEFGEADTQYF. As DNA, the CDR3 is TGTGCCAGCAGTGAATTCGGAGAGGCCGATACGCAGTATTTT.

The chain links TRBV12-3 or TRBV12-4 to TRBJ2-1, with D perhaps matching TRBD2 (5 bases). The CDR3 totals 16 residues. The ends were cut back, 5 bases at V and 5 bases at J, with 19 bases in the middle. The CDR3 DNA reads TGTGCCAGCAGTCCCCCTGAGAGGGCATTTGACAATGAGCAGTTCTTC. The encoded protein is CASSPPERAFDNEQFF.

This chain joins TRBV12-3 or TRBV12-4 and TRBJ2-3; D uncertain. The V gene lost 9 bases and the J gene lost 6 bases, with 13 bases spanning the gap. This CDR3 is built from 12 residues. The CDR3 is CASNPTEDTQYF. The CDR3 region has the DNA TGTGCCAGTAACCCGACCGAGGATACGCAGTATTTT.

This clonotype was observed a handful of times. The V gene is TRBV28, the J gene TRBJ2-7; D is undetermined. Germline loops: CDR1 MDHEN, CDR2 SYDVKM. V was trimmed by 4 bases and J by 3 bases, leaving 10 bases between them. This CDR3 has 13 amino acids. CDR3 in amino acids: CASSWTDRYEQYF. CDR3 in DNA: TGTGCCAGCAGTTGGACGGACCGCTACGAGCAGTACTTC.

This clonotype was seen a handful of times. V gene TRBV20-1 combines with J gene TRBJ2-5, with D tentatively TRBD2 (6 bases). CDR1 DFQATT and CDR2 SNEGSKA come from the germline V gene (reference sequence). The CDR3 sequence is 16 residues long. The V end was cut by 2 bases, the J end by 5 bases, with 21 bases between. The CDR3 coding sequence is TGCAGTGCTAGAAGCGTCGCGACTAGAGTAGGGGAGACCCAGTACTTC. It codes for CSARSVATRVGETQYF.

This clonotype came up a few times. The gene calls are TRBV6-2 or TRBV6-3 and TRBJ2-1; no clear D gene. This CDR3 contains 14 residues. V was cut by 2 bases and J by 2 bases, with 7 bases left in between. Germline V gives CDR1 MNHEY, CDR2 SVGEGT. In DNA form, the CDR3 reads TGTGCCAGCAGTTACATAAGCGCCTACAATGAGCAGTTCTTC. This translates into CASSYISAYNEQFF.